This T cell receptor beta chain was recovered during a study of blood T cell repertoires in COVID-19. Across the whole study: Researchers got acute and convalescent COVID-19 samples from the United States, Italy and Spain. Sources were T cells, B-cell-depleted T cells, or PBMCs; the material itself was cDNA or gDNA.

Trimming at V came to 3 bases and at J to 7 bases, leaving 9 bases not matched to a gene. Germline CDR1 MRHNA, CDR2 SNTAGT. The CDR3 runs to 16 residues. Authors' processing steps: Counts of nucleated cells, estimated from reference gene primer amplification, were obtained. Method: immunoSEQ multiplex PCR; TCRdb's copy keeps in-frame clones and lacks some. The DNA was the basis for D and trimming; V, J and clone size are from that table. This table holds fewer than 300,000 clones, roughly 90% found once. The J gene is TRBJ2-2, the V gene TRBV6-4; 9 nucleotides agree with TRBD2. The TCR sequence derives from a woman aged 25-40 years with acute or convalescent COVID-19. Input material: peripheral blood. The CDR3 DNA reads TGTGCCAGCAGTGAGCGCCTAGCGGGAAGGAGCGGGGAGCTGTTTTTT. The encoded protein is CASSERLAGRSGELFF.